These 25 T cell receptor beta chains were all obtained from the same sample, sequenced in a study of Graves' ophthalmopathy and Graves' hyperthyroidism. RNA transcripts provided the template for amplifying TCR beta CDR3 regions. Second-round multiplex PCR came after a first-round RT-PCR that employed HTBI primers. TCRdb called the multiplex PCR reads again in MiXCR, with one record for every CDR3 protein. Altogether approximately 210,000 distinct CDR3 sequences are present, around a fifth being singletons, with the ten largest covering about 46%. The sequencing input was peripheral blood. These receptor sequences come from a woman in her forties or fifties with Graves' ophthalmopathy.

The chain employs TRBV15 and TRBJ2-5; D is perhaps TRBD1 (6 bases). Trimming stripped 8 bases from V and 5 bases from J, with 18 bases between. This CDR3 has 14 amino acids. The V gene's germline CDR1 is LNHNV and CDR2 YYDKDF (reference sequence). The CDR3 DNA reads TGTGCCACCCAGGGGCAGAGCCGAAAGGAGACCCAGTACTTC. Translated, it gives CATQGQSRKETQYF.

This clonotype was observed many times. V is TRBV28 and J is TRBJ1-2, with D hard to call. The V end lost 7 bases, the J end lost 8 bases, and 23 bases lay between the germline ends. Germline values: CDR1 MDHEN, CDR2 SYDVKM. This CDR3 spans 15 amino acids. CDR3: CASTPSGDRSDGYTF. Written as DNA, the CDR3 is TGTGCCAGCACTCCCTCGGGTGATCGTTCAGACGGCTACACCTTC.

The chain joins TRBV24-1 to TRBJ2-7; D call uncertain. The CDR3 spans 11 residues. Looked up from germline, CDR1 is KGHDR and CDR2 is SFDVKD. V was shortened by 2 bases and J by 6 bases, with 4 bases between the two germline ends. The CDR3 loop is CATSDSGEQYF. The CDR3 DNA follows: TGTGCCACCAGTGATTCCGGCGAGCAGTACTTC.

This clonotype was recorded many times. CDR3 residues: CASSGTGPPYEQYF. The CDR3 DNA sequence: TGTGCCAGCAGTGGTACAGGACCGCCCTACGAGCAGTACTTC. J is TRBJ2-7 and V is TRBV6-1; D is perhaps TRBD1 (5 bases). V lost 4 bases to trimming and J lost 2 bases, with 12 bases between them. Germline assignment: CDR1 MNHNS and CDR2 SASEGT. The CDR3 runs to 14 residues.

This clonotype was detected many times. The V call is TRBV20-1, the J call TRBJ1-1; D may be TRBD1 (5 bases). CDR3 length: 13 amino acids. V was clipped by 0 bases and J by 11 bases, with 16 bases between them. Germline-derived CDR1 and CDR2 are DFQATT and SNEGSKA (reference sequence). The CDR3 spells CSAREGTLEGAFF. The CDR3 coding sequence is TGCAGTGCTAGAGAAGGAACTCTTGAGGGGGCTTTCTTT.

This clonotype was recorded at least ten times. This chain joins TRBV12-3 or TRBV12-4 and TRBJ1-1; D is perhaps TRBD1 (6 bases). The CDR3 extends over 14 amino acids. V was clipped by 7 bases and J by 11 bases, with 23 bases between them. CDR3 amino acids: CASTLGQFPSEAFF. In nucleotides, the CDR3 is TGTGCCAGCACCTTGGGACAATTCCCTAGTGAGGCTTTCTTT.

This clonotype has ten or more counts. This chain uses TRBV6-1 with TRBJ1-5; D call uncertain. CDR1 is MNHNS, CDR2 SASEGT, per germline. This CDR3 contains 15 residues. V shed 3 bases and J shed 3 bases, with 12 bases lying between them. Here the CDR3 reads CASSDPKALNQPQHF. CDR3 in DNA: TGTGCCAGCAGTGACCCGAAAGCCCTCAATCAGCCCCAGCATTTT.

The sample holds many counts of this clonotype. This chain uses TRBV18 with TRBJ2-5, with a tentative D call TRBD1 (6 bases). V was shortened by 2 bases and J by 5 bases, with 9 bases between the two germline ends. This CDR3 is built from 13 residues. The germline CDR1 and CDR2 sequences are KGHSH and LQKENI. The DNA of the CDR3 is TGTGCCAGCTCACCATCAGGGGTGGAGACCCAGTACTTC. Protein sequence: CASSPSGVETQYF.

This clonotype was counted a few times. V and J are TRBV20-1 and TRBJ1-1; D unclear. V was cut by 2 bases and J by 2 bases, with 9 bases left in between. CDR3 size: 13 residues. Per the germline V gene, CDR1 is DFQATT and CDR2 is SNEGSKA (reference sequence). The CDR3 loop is CSARISPNTEAFF. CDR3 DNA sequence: TGCAGTGCTAGAATTTCTCCTAACACTGAAGCTTTCTTT.

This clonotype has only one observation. This chain's CDR3 is CASSASGGNSPLHF. The CDR3 nucleotides read TGTGCCAGCAGCGCGTCCGGGGGCAATTCACCCCTCCACTTT. This chain joins TRBV12-3 or TRBV12-4 and TRBJ1-6; TRBD1 is a possible D gene (6 bases). The CDR3 has 14 residues. Trimming cost V 6 bases and J 7 bases, with 13 bases left between them.

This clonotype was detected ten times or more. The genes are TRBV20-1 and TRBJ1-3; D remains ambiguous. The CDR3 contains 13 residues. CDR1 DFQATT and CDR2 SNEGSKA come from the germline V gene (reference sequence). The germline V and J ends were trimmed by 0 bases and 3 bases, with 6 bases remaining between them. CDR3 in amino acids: CSARDVVGNTIYF. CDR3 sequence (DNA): TGCAGTGCTAGAGACGTCGTTGGAAACACCATATATTTT.

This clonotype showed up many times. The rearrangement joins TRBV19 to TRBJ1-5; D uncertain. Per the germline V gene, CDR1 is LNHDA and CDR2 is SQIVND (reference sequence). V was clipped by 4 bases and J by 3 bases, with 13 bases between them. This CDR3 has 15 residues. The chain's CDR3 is CASSRILGFNQPQHF. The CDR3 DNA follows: TGTGCCAGTAGTAGAATACTTGGATTCAATCAGCCCCAGCATTTT. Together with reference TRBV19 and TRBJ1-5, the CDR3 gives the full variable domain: DGGITQSPKYLFRKEGQNVTLSCEQNLNHDAMYWYRQDPGQGLRLIYYSQIVNDFQKGDIAEGYSVSREKKESFPLTVTSAQKNPTAFYLCASSRILGFNQPQHFGDGTRLSIL.

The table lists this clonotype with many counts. The CDR3 DNA follows: TGTGCCAGCAGTCCGGGACTAGCGGTACGAGAGACCCAGTACTTC. This codes for CASSPGLAVRETQYF. This sequence joins TRBV6-5 and TRBJ2-5; 11 positions agree with TRBD2. V shed 5 bases, J shed 4 bases, and the junction held 6 bases outside the gene matches. There are 15 residues in the CDR3. CDR1 is MNHEY, CDR2 SVGAGI, per germline.

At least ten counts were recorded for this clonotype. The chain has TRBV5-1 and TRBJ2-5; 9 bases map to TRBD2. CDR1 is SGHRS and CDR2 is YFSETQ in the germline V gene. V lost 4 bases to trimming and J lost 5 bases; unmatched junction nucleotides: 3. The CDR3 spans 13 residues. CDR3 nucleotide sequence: TGCGCCAGCAGCCTAGCGGGATTGGAGACCCAGTACTTC. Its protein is CASSLAGLETQYF. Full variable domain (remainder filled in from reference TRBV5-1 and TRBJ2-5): KAGVTQTPRYLIKTRGQQVTLSCSPISGHRSVSWYQQTPGQGLQFLFEYFSETQRNKGNFPGRFSGRQFSNSRSEMNVSTLELGDSALYLCASSLAGLETQYFGPGTRLLVL.

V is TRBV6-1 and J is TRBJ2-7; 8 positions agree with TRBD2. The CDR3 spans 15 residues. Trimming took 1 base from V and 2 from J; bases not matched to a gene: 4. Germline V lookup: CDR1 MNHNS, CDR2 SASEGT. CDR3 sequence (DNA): TGTGCCAGCAGTGAAGAGCTAGCGGGTCCCTACGAGCAGTACTTC. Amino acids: CASSEELAGPYEQYF.

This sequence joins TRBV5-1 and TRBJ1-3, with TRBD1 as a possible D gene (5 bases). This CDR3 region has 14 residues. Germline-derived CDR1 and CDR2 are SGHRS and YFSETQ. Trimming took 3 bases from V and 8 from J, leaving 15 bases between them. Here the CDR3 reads CASSSGTGYYTIYF. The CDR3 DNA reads TGCGCCAGCAGCTCCGGGACTGGTTACTACACCATATATTTT.

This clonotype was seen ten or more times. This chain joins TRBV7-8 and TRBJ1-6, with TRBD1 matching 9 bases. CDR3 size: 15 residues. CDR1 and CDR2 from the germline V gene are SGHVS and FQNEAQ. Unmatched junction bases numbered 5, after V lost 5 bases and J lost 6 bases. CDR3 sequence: CASSPRDRVNSPLHF. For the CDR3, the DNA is TGTGCCAGCAGCCCGCGGGACAGGGTTAATTCACCCCTCCACTTT.

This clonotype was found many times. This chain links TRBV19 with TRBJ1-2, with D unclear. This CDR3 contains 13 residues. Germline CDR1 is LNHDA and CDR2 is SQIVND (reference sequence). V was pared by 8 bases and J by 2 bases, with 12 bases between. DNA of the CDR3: TGTGCCAGTTGTCGCCTCTCGAACTATGGCTACACCTTC. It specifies CASCRLSNYGYTF.

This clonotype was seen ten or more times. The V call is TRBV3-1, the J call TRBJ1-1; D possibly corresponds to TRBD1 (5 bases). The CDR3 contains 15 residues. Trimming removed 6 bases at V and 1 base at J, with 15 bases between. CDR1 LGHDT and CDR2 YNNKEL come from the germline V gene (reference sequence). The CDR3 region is CASRRTGRENTEAFF. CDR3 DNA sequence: TGTGCCAGCAGAAGAACCGGCAGGGAGAACACTGAAGCTTTCTTT.

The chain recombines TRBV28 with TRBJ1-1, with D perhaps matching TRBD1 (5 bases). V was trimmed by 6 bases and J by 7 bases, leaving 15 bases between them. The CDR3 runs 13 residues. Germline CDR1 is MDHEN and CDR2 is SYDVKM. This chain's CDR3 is CASSLDRQNEAFF. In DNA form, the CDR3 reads TGTGCCAGCAGCTTAGATCGACAGAATGAAGCTTTCTTT.

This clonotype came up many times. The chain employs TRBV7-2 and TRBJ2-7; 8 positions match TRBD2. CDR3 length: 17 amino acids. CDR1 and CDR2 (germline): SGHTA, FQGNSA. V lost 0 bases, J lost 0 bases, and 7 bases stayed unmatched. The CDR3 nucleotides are TGTGCCAGCAGCTTAGCCTCACTAGCGGTTAGCTCCTACGAGCAGTACTTC. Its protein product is CASSLASLAVSSYEQYF. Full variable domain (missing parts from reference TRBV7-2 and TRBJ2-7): GAGVSQSPSNKVTEKGKDVELRCDPISGHTALYWYRQSLGQGLEFLIYFQGNSAPDKSGLPSDRFSAERTGGSVSTLTIQRTQQEDSAVYLCASSLASLAVSSYEQYFGPGTRLTVT.

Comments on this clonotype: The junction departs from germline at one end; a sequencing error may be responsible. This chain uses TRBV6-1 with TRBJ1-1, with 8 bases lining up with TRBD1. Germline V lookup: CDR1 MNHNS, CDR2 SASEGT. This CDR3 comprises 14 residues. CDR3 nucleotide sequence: TGTGCCAGCCCTCCGGACAGGGAATACACTGAGGCTTTCTTT. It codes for CASPPDREYTEAFF.

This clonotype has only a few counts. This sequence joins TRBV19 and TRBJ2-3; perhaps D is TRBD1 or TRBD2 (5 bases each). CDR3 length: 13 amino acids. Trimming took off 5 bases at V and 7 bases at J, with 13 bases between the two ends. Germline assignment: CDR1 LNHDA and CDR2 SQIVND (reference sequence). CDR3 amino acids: CASSSPGRNTQYF. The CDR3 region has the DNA TGTGCCAGTAGTTCACCGGGACGAAATACGCAGTATTTT. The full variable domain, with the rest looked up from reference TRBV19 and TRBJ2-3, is DGGITQSPKYLFRKEGQNVTLSCEQNLNHDAMYWYRQDPGQGLRLIYYSQIVNDFQKGDIAEGYSVSREKKESFPLTVTSAQKNPTAFYLCASSSPGRNTQYFGPGTRLTVL.

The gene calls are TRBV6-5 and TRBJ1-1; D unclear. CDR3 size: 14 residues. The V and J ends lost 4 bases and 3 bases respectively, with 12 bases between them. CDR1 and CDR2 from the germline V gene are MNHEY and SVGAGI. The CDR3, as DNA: TGTGCCAGCAGTTCCCTCCTAGTGGACACTGAAGCTTTCTTT. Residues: CASSSLLVDTEAFF.

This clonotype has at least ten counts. In DNA form, the CDR3 reads TGCGCCAGCAGGTCGGGGCAGGGGATCAGCAGTTCACCCCTCCACTTT. It yields the protein CASRSGQGISSSPLHF. This chain joins TRBV10-2 and TRBJ1-6, with D perhaps TRBD1 (6 bases). The V and J ends lost 6 bases and 9 bases respectively, with 21 bases between them. Germline V CDR1 and CDR2: WSHSY, SAAADI. The CDR3 runs 16 residues.